This T cell receptor beta chain was recovered during a study of human T cells and chemical hapten exposure. Time point indicated: pre-sensitization, week 0. As for treatment: therapeutic diphenylcyclopropenone sensitization with weekly scalp DPC. Trimming removed 3 bases from V and 6 bases from J, with 11 bases in between. The CDR3 runs 14 residues. Using its own MiXCR run on the RACE reads, TCRdb lists one record per CDR3 protein. The table includes about 120,000 distinct CDR3 sequences, approximately 13% detected once. The chain combines TRBV12-3 or TRBV12-4 with TRBJ1-4, with D uncertain. Sample: whole blood, taken in connection with sensitization to the hapten diphenylcyclopropenone (DPC). This TCR was recovered from a woman aged 18-30 years with alopecia areata. Some clones in this sample may be carry-over from other donors' samples. CDR3 region: CASSLRGGDEKLFF. The CDR3, as DNA: TGTGCCAGCAGTTTGAGAGGAGGTGATGAAAAACTGTTTTTT.